This passage covers 22 T cell receptor beta chains from one sample sequenced in a study of cytomegalovirus exposure and HLA in healthy donors. PCR was performed using 60 Vbeta and 13 Jbeta primers. This table comes from immunoSEQ multiplex PCR, and its TCRdb copy is limited to in-frame clones, with some not included. There are 100,000 to 130,000 clones in the sample; 65% to 80% occur only once, and around 4% lies in the top ten. Sequencing input: PBMCs. The receptors stem from a male donor in good health and CMV-seronegative.

The V gene is TRBV6-5, the J gene TRBJ2-7; 11 nucleotides match TRBD2. Germline CDR1 reads MNHEY; CDR2 reads SVGAGI. The junction had 4 bases not matched to a gene; V was cut back by 6 bases and J by 0 bases. This CDR3 comprises 15 residues. The CDR3 region is CASRAGTSGSYEQYF. DNA for the CDR3: TGTGCCAGCAGAGCCGGGACTAGCGGCTCCTACGAGCAGTACTTC.

V gene TRBV5-6 combines with J gene TRBJ2-2, with D tentatively TRBD1 (5 bases). Germline CDR1 SGHDT, CDR2 YYEEEE. Trimming shortened V by 2 bases and J by 5 bases, and 16 bases separated the two germline ends. This CDR3 has 16 residues. In DNA, the CDR3 is TGTGCCAGCAGCTTTTTCTCGCAGGGCTGGACCGGGGAGCTGTTTTTT. It is translated as CASSFFSQGWTGELFF.

This rearrangement joins TRBV14 to TRBJ1-4; D is unclear. The CDR3 loop spans 21 amino acids. Germline V gene lookup returns CDR1 SGHDN and CDR2 FVKESK. The V gene lost 2 bases and the J gene lost 6 bases, with 31 bases spanning the gap. In nucleotides, the CDR3 is TGTGCCAGCAGCCAACAATCCCTTTTCGTATCTGGACTCTCTTTCGATGAAAAACTGTTTTTT. Translated: CASSQQSLFVSGLSFDEKLFF.

The CDR3 protein is CASRHQTGNTEAFF. The CDR3 DNA sequence: TGCGCCAGCAGGCACCAGACAGGGAATACTGAAGCTTTCTTT. V usage is TRBV4-1 and J usage is TRBJ1-1; 7 nucleotides line up with TRBD1. The CDR3 has 14 residues. The J segment lost 5 bases and the V segment lost 6 bases, leaving 9 bases of the junction unmatched. The germline V gene has CDR1 MGHRA and CDR2 YSYEKL.

As to this clone: This sample includes further DNA sequences coding for the same CDR3. The chain recombines TRBV6-5 with TRBJ2-7, with 7 nucleotides matching TRBD1. The CDR3 spans 12 residues. V lost 3 bases, J lost 6 bases, and 2 bases stayed unmatched. CDR1 and CDR2 (germline): MNHEY, SVGAGI. CDR3 nucleotides: TGTGCCAGCAGTTATTCAGGGGGCGAGCAGTACTTC. Amino acids: CASSYSGGEQYF.

The V call is TRBV11-3, the J call TRBJ2-5; D perhaps matches TRBD1 (6 bases). Germline loops: CDR1 SGHNT, CDR2 YENEEA. This CDR3 contains 14 residues. With 4 bases removed from V and 7 bases from J, the gap between germline ends came to 16 bases. CDR3 DNA sequence: TGTGCCAGCAGCTCAGGACAGACGAGGGGGACCCAGTACTTC. As protein: CASSSGQTRGTQYF.

The CDR3 protein is CASGLSWGGSPDTQYF. DNA of the CDR3: TGTGCCAGCGGCCTAAGTTGGGGCGGGAGCCCAGATACGCAGTATTTT. The chain has TRBV7-9 and TRBJ2-3, with 7 positions matching TRBD2. The germline V gene has CDR1 SEHNR and CDR2 FQNEAQ (reference sequence). This CDR3 region has 16 residues. The V and J ends lost 8 bases and 4 bases, in that order; junction bases with no gene match: 15.

This clone appeared a few times. The chain combines TRBV6-1 with TRBJ2-2; 10 bases match TRBD1. The germline V gene has CDR1 MNHNS and CDR2 SASEGT. V shed 4 bases and J 6 bases; nucleotides not matched to a gene: 5. The CDR3 spans 15 residues. The CDR3 here is CASSAGDRGAGELFF. DNA of the CDR3: TGTGCCAGCAGTGCGGGGGACAGGGGAGCCGGGGAGCTGTTTTTT.

The chain carries TRBV5-6 and TRBJ2-7; weak D call: TRBD1 (6 bases). The CDR3 is made up of 14 amino acids. CDR1 is SGHDT and CDR2 is YYEEEE in the germline V gene. The V gene lost 4 bases and the J gene lost 3 bases, with 14 bases spanning the gap. The CDR3 region is CASSPYGQIYEQYF. The CDR3, as DNA: TGTGCCAGCAGCCCCTACGGACAGATCTACGAGCAGTACTTC.

The chain recombines TRBV10-3 with TRBJ1-3; D is unclear. The CDR3 has 13 residues. Trimming stripped 10 bases from V and 0 bases from J, with 10 bases between. The germline V gene has CDR1 ENHRY and CDR2 SYGVKD. CDR3 amino acids: CATSDISGNTIYF. The CDR3 DNA is TGTGCCACCTCCGACATCTCTGGAAACACCATATATTTT.

A few counts support this clone. The chain links TRBV6-5 to TRBJ1-4, with TRBD1 matching 8 bases. The CDR3 contains 14 residues. The germline V gene encodes CDR1 MNHEY and CDR2 SVGAGI. After removal of 5 bases from V and 7 bases from J, the junction contained 6 bases not matched to a gene. The CDR3 DNA is TGTGCCAGCAGTCGGACAGGGTCGGGTGAAAAACTGTTTTTT. This translates into CASSRTGSGEKLFF.

This rearrangement joins TRBV5-1 to TRBJ1-3; no clear D. The V gene lost 4 bases and the J gene lost 2 bases, with 13 bases spanning the gap. This CDR3 has 15 residues. Germline lookup yields CDR1 SGHRS and CDR2 YFSETQ. In DNA, the CDR3 is TGCGCCAGCAGCCCAGCGGGAAGCCCTGGAAACACCATATATTTT. This encodes CASSPAGSPGNTIYF.

This clone has more than one count but fewer than ten. This rearrangement joins TRBV6-1 to TRBJ2-6; TRBD2 might be the D (5 bases). Germline loops: CDR1 MNHNS, CDR2 SASEGT. The CDR3 runs to 15 residues. V was shortened by 4 bases and J by 0 bases, with 7 bases between the two germline ends. CDR3 DNA sequence: TGTGCCAGCAGTGTCGGGAACTCTGGGGCCAACGTCCTGACTTTC. Its translation is CASSVGNSGANVLTF.

The chain employs TRBV4-2 and TRBJ2-5, with D hard to call. The CDR3 is 13 residues long. Germline CDR1 is LGHNA and CDR2 is YNFKEQ. Trimming shortened V by 0 bases and J by 4 bases, and 6 bases separated the two germline ends. The DNA for the CDR3 is TGTGCCAGCAGCCAAGATCTTCTAGAGACCCAGTACTTC. Translation gives CASSQDLLETQYF.

The J gene is TRBJ2-5, the V gene TRBV7-6, with 7 bases that match TRBD2. The J call is in doubt because the DNA end fits TRBJ2-7 better. Germline V lookup: CDR1 SGHVS, CDR2 FNYEAQ. The CDR3 consists of 14 residues. The CDR3 here is CASAAGGSLYEQYF. Written as DNA, the CDR3 is TGTGCCAGCGCGGCCGGCGGGAGTCTCTACGAGCAGTACTTC.

This chain uses TRBV28 with TRBJ2-5; 11 bases line up with TRBD1. The V and J ends lost 4 bases and 7 bases, in that order; junction bases with no gene match: 8. CDR3 size: 15 residues. In germline, CDR1 is MDHEN, CDR2 SYDVKM. The CDR3 here is CASSYLDRGLATQYF. Here the CDR3 DNA reads TGTGCCAGCAGTTACCTGGACAGGGGGCTTGCGACCCAGTACTTC.

V and J are TRBV19 and TRBJ2-7; 7 bases are a match to TRBD1. This CDR3 is 16 amino acids long. The germline V gene has CDR1 LNHDA and CDR2 SQIVND (reference sequence). The V segment lost 5 bases and the J segment 3 bases; nucleotides outside the gene matches: 13. The CDR3 reads CASSLQSNRGNYEQYF. As DNA, the CDR3 is TGTGCCAGTAGTCTGCAATCAAACAGGGGAAACTACGAGCAGTACTTC.

This rearrangement joins TRBV5-1 to TRBJ2-1; 9 bases fit TRBD1. CDR1 and CDR2 from the germline V gene are SGHRS and YFSETQ. V dropped 7 bases and J dropped 5; count of bases not matched to a gene: 13. The CDR3 runs to 16 residues. The CDR3 loop is CASGQGKGIGNNEQFF. The CDR3 DNA is TGCGCCAGCGGACAGGGGAAGGGGATTGGGAACAATGAGCAGTTCTTC.

The rearrangement joins TRBV7-8 to TRBJ1-3, with TRBD1 identical over 7 bases. The CDR3 extends over 13 amino acids. The V and J ends lost 1 base and 15 bases, in that order; junction bases with no gene match: 9. Germline V gives CDR1 SGHVS, CDR2 FQNEAQ. For the CDR3, the DNA is TGTGCCAGCAGCTTAGGACGAGACAGGGATACATATTTT. It encodes CASSLGRDRDTYF.

The chain joins TRBV7-8 to TRBJ2-1; perhaps TRBD1 as D (6 bases). Per germline, CDR1 SGHVS and CDR2 FQNEAQ. The V end lost 5 bases, the J end lost 7 bases, and 18 bases lay between the germline ends. The CDR3 runs to 15 residues. The DNA of the CDR3 is TGTGCCAGCAGCCAGGGGACACCTGGTGGGAATGAGCAGTTCTTC. Its protein product is CASSQGTPGGNEQFF.

V is TRBV6-6 and J is TRBJ2-5; 7 bases are shared with TRBD2. V lost 8 bases, J lost 2 bases, and 8 bases stayed unmatched. The CDR3 contains 14 residues. Per the germline V gene, CDR1 is MNHNY and CDR2 is SVGAGI (reference sequence). In nucleotides, the CDR3 is TGTGCCAGCCAATCGGGAGGCAAACAAGAGACCCAGTACTTC. Amino acid sequence: CASQSGGKQETQYF.

This clone has a handful of counts. This rearrangement joins TRBV18 to TRBJ1-2; D possibly corresponds to TRBD1 (6 bases). Between the trimmed V and J ends, which lost 6 bases and 6 bases, there was a span of 14 bases. This CDR3 has 13 residues. The V gene's germline CDR1 is KGHSH and CDR2 LQKENI. As DNA, the CDR3 is TGTGCCAGCTCGGCCGTCACAGGGAATGGCTACACCTTC. It is translated as CASSAVTGNGYTF.